This T cell receptor beta chain was sequenced in a study of blood T cell repertoires in COVID-19. About the research overall: T cells, B-cell-depleted T cells, or PBMCs provided the cDNA or gDNA that served as material.

This clone was picked up a small number of times. The CDR3 totals 14 residues. CDR1 is GTSNPN and CDR2 is SVGIG in the germline V gene (reference sequence). With 0 bases removed from V and 4 bases from J, the gap between germline ends came to 12 bases. Under the authors' procedure: How many nucleated cells were present was estimated from reference gene primer amplification. Data came from immunoSEQ multiplex PCR; TCRdb stores just in-frame clones and leaves some out. The D gene and trimming were derived from the DNA, and the V and J assignments and clone size from that table. The sample has approximately 90,000 clones, around nine tenths seen once.

Source material: peripheral blood. The TCR originated in a woman older than 75 with acute or convalescent COVID-19. This chain joins TRBV30 and TRBJ2-5; no firm D call. The CDR3 nucleotides read TGTGCCTGGAGTGTACTGAATGGTGGAGAGACCCAGTACTTC. Protein product: CAWSVLNGGETQYF.